This section outlines one T cell receptor (beta chain) sequence together with its context. Its specificity is unknown. This specimen comes from a study of T cells in Graves' hyperthyroidism and ophthalmopathy. Patients aged 18 to 65 had newly diagnosed hyperthyroidism lasting under 2 months. Exclusion of patients followed from uncontrolled infection, other autoimmune disease, pregnancy or lactation. Broader study findings: Onset of ophthalmopathy came a median roughly 6.4 months after the model predicted it. Patients with ophthalmopathy were separated from those with stable hyperthyroidism by a 13 V-J model.

The CDR3 is made up of 13 amino acids. Germline loops: CDR1 SGHTA, CDR2 FQGNSA. Template material for amplifying TCR beta CDR3 regions consisted of RNA transcripts. HTBI primers were the set used in a first-round RT-PCR of the TCR CDR3. TCRdb re-derived calls from the multiplex PCR reads in MiXCR, one entry per CDR3 protein. The data contain a few hundred thousand distinct CDR3 sequences, around 42% of them singletons. The sequence was collected from a woman between 18 and 29 years old with Graves' hyperthyroidism. The source material was peripheral blood or thyroid tissue (not recorded which). This chain uses TRBV7-2 with TRBJ2-5; D unclear. The J call may be incorrect, as the DNA end agrees better with TRBJ2-1. The CDR3 sequence is CASSFSLNNEQFF. Here the CDR3 DNA reads TGTGCCAGCAGCTTTAGTCTGAACAATGAGCAGTTCTTC.